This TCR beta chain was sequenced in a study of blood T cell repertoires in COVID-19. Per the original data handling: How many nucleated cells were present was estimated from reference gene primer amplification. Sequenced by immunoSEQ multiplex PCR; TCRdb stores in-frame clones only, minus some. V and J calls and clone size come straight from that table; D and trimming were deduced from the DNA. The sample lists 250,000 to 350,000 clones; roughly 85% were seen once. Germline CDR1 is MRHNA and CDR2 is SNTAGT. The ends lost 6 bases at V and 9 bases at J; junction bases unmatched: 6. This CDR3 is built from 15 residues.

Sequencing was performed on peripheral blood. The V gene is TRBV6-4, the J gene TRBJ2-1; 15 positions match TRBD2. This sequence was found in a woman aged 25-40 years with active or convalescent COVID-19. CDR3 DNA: TGTGCCAGCAGCGAGGGGACTAGCGGGGGGACTGAGCAGTTCTTC. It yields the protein CASSEGTSGGTEQFF.